The 2 T cell receptor beta chains below were found in one sample sequenced in a study of T cells in Graves' hyperthyroidism and ophthalmopathy. Amplified TCR beta CDR3 regions came from RNA transcripts. Using the HTBI primer set, a first-round RT-PCR was run on the TCR CDR3. TCRdb re-analysed the multiplex PCR reads in MiXCR, keeping a single row per CDR3 protein. Seen here are about 400,000 distinct CDR3 sequences, roughly an eighth observed once, and the top ten hold 28%. Input material: blood. These receptors were collected from a man in his forties or fifties with Graves' ophthalmopathy.

Many counts were recorded for this clonotype. The chain is built from TRBV7-2 and TRBJ2-5; 8 bases align to TRBD2. The V gene end was trimmed by 6 bases and the J gene end by 5 bases; junction bases not matched to a gene: 11. This CDR3 spans 15 amino acids. The germline gives CDR1 SGHTA, CDR2 FQGNSA. CDR3 in amino acids: CASSPSGPRSETQYF. In DNA form, the CDR3 reads TGTGCCAGCAGTCCTAGCGGGCCGAGGTCGGAGACCCAGTACTTC.

The chain has TRBV19 and TRBJ2-1; D is unresolved. V dropped 6 bases and J dropped 8 bases, with 8 bases sitting between them. The CDR3 covers 11 residues. The V gene's germline CDR1 is LNHDA and CDR2 SQIVND (reference sequence). This chain's CDR3 is CASRNLYEQFF. The DNA for the CDR3 is TGTGCCAGTAGGAATCTATATGAGCAGTTCTTC.